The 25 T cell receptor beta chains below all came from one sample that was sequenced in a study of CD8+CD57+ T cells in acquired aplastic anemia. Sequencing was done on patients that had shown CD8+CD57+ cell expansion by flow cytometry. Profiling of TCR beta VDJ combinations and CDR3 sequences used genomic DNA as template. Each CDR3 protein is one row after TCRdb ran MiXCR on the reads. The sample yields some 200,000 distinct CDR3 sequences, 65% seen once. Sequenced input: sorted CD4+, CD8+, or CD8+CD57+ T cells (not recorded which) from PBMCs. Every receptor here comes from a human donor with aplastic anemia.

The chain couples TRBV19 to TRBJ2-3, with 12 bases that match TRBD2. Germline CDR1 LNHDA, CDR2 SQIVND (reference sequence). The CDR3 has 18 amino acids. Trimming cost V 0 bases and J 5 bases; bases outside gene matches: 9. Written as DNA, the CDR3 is TGTGCCAGTAGTATAGATGTGGCTAGCGGGGGGGGGGGAGATACGCAGTATTTT. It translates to CASSIDVASGGGGDTQYF. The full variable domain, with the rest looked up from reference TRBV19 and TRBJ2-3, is DGGITQSPKYLFRKEGQNVTLSCEQNLNHDAMYWYRQDPGQGLRLIYYSQIVNDFQKGDIAEGYSVSREKKESFPLTVTSAQKNPTAFYLCASSIDVASGGGGDTQYFGPGTRLTVL.

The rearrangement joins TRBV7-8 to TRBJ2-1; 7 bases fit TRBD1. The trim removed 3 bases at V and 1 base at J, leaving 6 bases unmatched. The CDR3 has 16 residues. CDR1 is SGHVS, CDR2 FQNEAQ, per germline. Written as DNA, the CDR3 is TGTGCCAGCAGCTTTGTTAGGGGGCGATCCTACAATGAGCAGTTCTTC. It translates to CASSFVRGRSYNEQFF.

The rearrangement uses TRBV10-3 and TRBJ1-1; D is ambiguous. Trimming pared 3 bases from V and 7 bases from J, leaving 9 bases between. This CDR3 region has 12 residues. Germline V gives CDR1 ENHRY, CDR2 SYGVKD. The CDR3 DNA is TGTGCCATCAGTGAAAGGTCTTTTGAAGCTTTCTTT. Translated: CAISERSFEAFF.

CDR3 residues: CASTPDGGYNQPQHF. CDR3 nucleotide sequence: TGTGCCAGCACCCCGGACGGTGGGTACAATCAGCCCCAGCATTTT. V is TRBV2 and J is TRBJ1-5; D unclear. V was pared by 7 bases and J by 3 bases, with 16 bases between. There are 15 residues in the CDR3. Germline values: CDR1 SNHLY, CDR2 FYNNEI.

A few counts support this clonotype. CDR3 bases: TGTGCCAGCAGCCAGGGGTTTAACACTGAAGCTTTCTTT. Its translation: CASSQGFNTEAFF. The chain combines TRBV14 with TRBJ1-1; D unclear. CDR3 length: 13 residues. Germline CDR1 and CDR2: SGHDN and FVKESK. The germline V and J ends were trimmed by 3 bases and 2 bases, with 7 bases remaining between them.

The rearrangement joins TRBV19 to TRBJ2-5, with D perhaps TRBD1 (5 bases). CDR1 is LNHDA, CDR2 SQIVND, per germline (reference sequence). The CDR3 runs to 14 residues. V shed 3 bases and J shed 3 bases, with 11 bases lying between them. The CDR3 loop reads CASSILGREETQYF. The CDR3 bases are TGTGCCAGTAGTATCTTGGGCAGGGAAGAGACCCAGTACTTC. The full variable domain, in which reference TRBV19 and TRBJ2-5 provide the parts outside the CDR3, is DGGITQSPKYLFRKEGQNVTLSCEQNLNHDAMYWYRQDPGQGLRLIYYSQIVNDFQKGDIAEGYSVSREKKESFPLTVTSAQKNPTAFYLCASSILGREETQYFGPGTRLLVL.

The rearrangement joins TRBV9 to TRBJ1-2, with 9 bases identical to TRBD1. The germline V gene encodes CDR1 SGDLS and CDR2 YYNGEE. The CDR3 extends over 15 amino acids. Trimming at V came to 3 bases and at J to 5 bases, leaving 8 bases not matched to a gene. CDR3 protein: CASSEPGQGRYGYTF. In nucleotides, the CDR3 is TGTGCCAGCAGCGAACCGGGACAGGGTCGTTATGGCTACACCTTC.

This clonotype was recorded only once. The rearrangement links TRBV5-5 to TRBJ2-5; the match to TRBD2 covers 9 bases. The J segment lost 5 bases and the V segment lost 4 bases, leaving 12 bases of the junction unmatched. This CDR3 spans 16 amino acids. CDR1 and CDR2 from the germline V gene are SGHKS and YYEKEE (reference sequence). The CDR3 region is CASSLTSGLPSETQYF. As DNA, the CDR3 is TGTGCCAGCAGCCTGACTAGCGGCCTCCCCAGCGAGACCCAGTACTTC.

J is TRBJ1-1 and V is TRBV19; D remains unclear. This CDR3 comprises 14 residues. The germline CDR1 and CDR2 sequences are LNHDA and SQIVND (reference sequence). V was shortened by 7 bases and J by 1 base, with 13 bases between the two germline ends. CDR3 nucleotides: TGTGCCAGTACCCGGCCCTTGACGAACACTGAAGCTTTCTTT. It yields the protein CASTRPLTNTEAFF.

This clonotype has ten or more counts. The CDR3 here is CASSPMGWNTEAFF. In DNA, the CDR3 is TGTGCCAGCAGTCCCATGGGCTGGAACACTGAAGCTTTCTTT. The rearrangement joins TRBV27 to TRBJ1-1; D uncertain. CDR3 length: 14 residues. Germline V gene data show CDR1 as MNHEY and CDR2 as SMNVEV (reference sequence). V lost 5 bases and J 1 base, leaving 11 bases between the germline ends.

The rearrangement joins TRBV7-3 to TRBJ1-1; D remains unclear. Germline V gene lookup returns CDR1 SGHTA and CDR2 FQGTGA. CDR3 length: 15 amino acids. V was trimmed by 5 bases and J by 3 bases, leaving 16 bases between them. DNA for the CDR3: TGTGCCAGCAGCCCCTACCTAAAGGACTACACTGAAGCTTTCTTT. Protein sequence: CASSPYLKDYTEAFF. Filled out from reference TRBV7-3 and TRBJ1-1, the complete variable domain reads GAGVSQTPSNKVTEKGKYVELRCDPISGHTALYWYRQSLGQGPEFLIYFQGTGAADDSGLPNDRFFAVRPEGSVSTLKIQRTERGDSAVYLCASSPYLKDYTEAFFGQGTRLTVV.

DNA for the CDR3: TGTGCCAGCAGCCCGCTAGCGGGGGGGCCACGGGAGCAGTACTTC. Translating gives CASSPLAGGPREQYF. The chain links TRBV13 to TRBJ2-7, with 12 bases matching TRBD2. The ends lost 5 bases at V and 7 bases at J; junction bases unmatched: 9. The CDR3 runs 15 residues. Germline loops: CDR1 PRHDT, CDR2 FYEKMQ (reference sequence).

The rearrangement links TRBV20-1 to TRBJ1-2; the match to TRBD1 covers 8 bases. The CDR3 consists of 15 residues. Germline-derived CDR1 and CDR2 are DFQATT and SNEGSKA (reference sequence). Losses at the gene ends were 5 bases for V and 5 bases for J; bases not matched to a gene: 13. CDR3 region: CSARTVGTGSYGYTF. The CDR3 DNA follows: TGCAGTGCTCGTACCGTAGGGACAGGCAGTTATGGCTACACCTTC.

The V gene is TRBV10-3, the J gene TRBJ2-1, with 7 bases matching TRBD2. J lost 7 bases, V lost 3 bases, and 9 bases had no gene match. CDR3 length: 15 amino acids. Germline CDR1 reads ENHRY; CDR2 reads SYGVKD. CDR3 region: CAISDISGSRNEQFF. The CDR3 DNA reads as TGTGCCATCAGTGATATTAGCGGGTCGAGGAATGAGCAGTTCTTC.

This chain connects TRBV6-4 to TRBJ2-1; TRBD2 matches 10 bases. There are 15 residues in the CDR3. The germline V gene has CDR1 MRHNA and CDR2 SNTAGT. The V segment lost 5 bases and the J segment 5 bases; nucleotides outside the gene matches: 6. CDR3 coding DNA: TGTGCCAGCAGTAGGACTAGCGGAGCTCACAATGAGCAGTTCTTC. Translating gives CASSRTSGAHNEQFF.

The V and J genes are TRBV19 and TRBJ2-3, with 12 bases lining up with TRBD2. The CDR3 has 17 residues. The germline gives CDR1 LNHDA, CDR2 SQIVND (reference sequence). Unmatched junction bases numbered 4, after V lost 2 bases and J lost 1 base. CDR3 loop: CASSIRLAGVGTDTQYF. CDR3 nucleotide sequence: TGTGCCAGTAGTATAAGACTAGCGGGAGTGGGCACAGATACGCAGTATTTT.

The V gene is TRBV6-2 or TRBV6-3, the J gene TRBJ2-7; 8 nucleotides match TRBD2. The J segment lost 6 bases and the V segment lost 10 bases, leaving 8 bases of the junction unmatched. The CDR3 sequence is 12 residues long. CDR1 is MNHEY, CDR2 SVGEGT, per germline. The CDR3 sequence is CATTPGLGEQYF. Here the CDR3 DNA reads TGTGCCACCACCCCGGGACTAGGCGAGCAGTACTTC.

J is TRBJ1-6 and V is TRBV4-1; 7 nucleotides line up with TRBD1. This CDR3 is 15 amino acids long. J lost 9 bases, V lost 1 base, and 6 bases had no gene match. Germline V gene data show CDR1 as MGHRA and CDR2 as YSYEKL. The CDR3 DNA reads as TGCGCCAGCAGCCAAGGACAGGGTTTGATTTCACCCCTCCACTTT. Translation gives CASSQGQGLISPLHF.

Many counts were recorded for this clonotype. The CDR3 DNA reads TGTGCCAGCAGTTCCGGGGGTACCCACGAGCAGTACTTC. This gives the protein CASSSGGTHEQYF. The genes are TRBV6-1 and TRBJ2-7; TRBD2 is a possible D gene (6 bases). V shed 5 bases and J shed 5 bases, with 13 bases lying between them. Germline V CDR1 and CDR2: MNHNS, SASEGT. The CDR3 extends over 13 amino acids.

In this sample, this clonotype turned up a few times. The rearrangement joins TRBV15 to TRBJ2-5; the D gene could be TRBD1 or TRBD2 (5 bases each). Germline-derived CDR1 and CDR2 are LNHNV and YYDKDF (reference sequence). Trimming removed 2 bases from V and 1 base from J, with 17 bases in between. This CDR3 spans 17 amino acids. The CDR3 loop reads CATSRPFPGRSQETQYF. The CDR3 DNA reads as TGTGCCACCAGCAGACCATTTCCGGGACGGTCCCAAGAGACCCAGTACTTC.

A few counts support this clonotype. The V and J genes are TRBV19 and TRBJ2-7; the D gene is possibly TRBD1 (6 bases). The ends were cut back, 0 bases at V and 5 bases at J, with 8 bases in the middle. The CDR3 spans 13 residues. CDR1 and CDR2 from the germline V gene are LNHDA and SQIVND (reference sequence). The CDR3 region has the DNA TGTGCCAGTAGTATAGACCCAGGGGACGAGCAGTACTTC. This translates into CASSIDPGDEQYF.

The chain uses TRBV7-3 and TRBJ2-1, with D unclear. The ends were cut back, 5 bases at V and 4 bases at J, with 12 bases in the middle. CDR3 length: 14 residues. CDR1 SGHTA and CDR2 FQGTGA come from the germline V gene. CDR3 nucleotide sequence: TGTGCCAGCAGCCAAACCGGTCAGTACAATGAGCAGTTCTTC. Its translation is CASSQTGQYNEQFF.

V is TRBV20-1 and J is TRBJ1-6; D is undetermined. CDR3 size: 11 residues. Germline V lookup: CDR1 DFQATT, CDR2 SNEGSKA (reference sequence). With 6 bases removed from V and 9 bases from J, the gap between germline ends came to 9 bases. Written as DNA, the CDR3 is TGCAGTGCGTACAGTTCTTCACCCCTCCACTTT. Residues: CSAYSSSPLHF.

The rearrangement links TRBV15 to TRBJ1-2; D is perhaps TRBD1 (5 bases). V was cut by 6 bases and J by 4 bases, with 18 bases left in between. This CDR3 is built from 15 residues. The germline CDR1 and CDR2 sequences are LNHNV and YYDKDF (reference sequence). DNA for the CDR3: TGTGCCACCAGTTACAGGCGTGAGGTGGGCTATGGCTACACCTTC. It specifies CATSYRREVGYGYTF.

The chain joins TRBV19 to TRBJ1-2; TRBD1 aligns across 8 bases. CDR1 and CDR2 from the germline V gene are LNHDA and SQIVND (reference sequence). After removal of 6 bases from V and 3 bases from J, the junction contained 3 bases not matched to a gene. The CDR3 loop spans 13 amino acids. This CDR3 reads CASRLTGDYGYTF. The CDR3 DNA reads TGTGCCAGTAGGTTGACAGGGGACTATGGCTACACCTTC.